This passage covers 30 T cell receptor beta chains from one sample sequenced in a study of T-cell reconstitution after alpha-beta-depleted transplantation in children. Unique molecular identifiers were used to barcode this TCRbeta library. One entry per CDR3 protein, called by TCRdb with MiXCR from the PCR reads. The sample includes approximately 340,000 distinct CDR3 sequences, 10% of them seen just once. This specimen was PBMCs from the stem cell graft donor, taken from the stem cell graft. Receptor source: a human donor who donated a stem cell graft to a child with acute lymphoblastic leukemia.

This sequence joins TRBV12-3 or TRBV12-4 and TRBJ2-2, with D possibly matching TRBD1 (6 bases). This CDR3 spans 15 amino acids. V was clipped by 1 base and J by 6 bases, with 12 bases between them. The CDR3 region is CASSLGYRVPGELFF. The CDR3 coding sequence is TGTGCCAGCAGTTTAGGGTACAGGGTCCCCGGGGAGCTGTTTTTT.

This clonotype has more than one count but fewer than ten. The chain couples TRBV25-1 to TRBJ2-6, with D possibly being TRBD1 (5 bases). Deletions cut 9 bases from V and 3 bases from J, with 9 bases between. This CDR3 region has 13 residues. Germline V CDR1 and CDR2: MGHDK, SYGVNS. CDR3 loop: CASRTHGANVLTF. In DNA, the CDR3 is TGTGCCAGTCGGACACATGGGGCCAACGTCCTGACTTTC.

This rearrangement joins TRBV5-1 to TRBJ2-5; TRBD1 is a possible D gene (5 bases). Germline V CDR1 and CDR2: SGHRS, YFSETQ. The V and J ends lost 4 bases and 2 bases respectively, with 12 bases between them. This CDR3 region has 14 residues. In DNA form, the CDR3 reads TGCGCCAGCAGCGACCAGGGTTTTCAAGAGACCCAGTACTTC. This sequence encodes CASSDQGFQETQYF.

Details on this clonotype: The junction differs from germline at one of its ends, possibly a read error. The V and J genes are TRBV20-1 and TRBJ2-3, with 7 positions matching TRBD2. Germline CDR1 is DFQATT and CDR2 is SNEGSKA (reference sequence). The CDR3 sequence is 17 residues long. The CDR3 bases are TGCTGTGCGCTGGCCGGGGGGAGGGCCGGTAGCACAGATACGCAGTATTTT. This translates into CCALAGGRAGSTDTQYF.

With respect to this clonotype: Sequence at one end of the junction differs from germline and may be a read error. The genes are TRBV5-1 and TRBJ1-2; D is unresolved. Germline V lookup: CDR1 SGHRS, CDR2 YFSETQ. The CDR3 has 13 amino acids. The CDR3 DNA follows: TGCGCCAGCAGCGCAGGCCAGAATGTTGGCGACACCTTC. This translates into CASSAGQNVGDTF.

CDR3 amino acids: CASSLSGESSYNEQFF. The CDR3 bases are TGTGCCAGCAGTTTATCAGGGGAGAGCTCCTACAATGAGCAGTTCTTC. The rearrangement links TRBV27 to TRBJ2-1; D tentatively reads TRBD1 or TRBD2 (5 bases each). V was cut by 0 bases and J by 0 bases, with 9 bases left in between. Germline V gene sequence: CDR1 MNHEY, CDR2 SMNVEV (reference sequence). CDR3 size: 16 residues.

This clonotype was detected many times. This chain uses TRBV20-1 with TRBJ2-5, with 15 nucleotides matching TRBD2. The V gene end was trimmed by 5 bases and the J gene end by 5 bases; junction bases not matched to a gene: 6. CDR1 and CDR2 (germline): DFQATT, SNEGSKA (reference sequence). The CDR3 runs to 15 residues. CDR3 residues: CSALGLAGGYETQYF. The DNA of the CDR3 is TGCAGTGCTCTGGGACTAGCGGGAGGTTATGAGACCCAGTACTTC.

There are a few counts of this clonotype. The rearrangement links TRBV5-1 to TRBJ2-1, with D perhaps TRBD2 (5 bases). Trimming pared 4 bases from V and 9 bases from J, leaving 17 bases between. The CDR3 runs to 14 residues. Germline values: CDR1 SGHRS, CDR2 YFSETQ. The CDR3 DNA follows: TGCGCCAGCAGCCCGCTAACCTTTCGGGGTGAGCAGTTCTTC. Amino acids: CASSPLTFRGEQFF.

There are a few counts of this clonotype. The chain combines TRBV4-1 with TRBJ2-7; D perhaps matches TRBD2 (6 bases). The CDR3 sequence is 15 residues long. Looked up from germline, CDR1 is MGHRA and CDR2 is YSYEKL. With 4 bases removed from V and 4 bases from J, the gap between germline ends came to 17 bases. CDR3 nucleotide sequence: TGCGCCAGCAGCCCGTCTGTAGGAGGGGAGTACGAGCAGTACTTC. Its protein product is CASSPSVGGEYEQYF.

The rearrangement uses TRBV7-2 and TRBJ2-7, with TRBD2 matching 10 bases. J gave up 3 bases and V 4 bases, and 12 bases lay outside the gene matches. The V gene's germline CDR1 is SGHTA and CDR2 FQGNSA. The CDR3 is made up of 17 amino acids. CDR3: CASSSVLAGVVYYEQYF. CDR3 nucleotide sequence: TGTGCCAGCAGCTCCGTTCTAGCGGGAGTAGTCTACTACGAGCAGTACTTC.

This clonotype showed up just a few times. The chain is built from TRBV5-1 and TRBJ1-5; 7 bases are a match to TRBD1. Unmatched junction bases numbered 7, after V lost 0 bases and J lost 4 bases. CDR3 size: 16 residues. Germline CDR1 is SGHRS and CDR2 is YFSETQ. CDR3 residues: CASSLVPGTANQPQHF. The CDR3 nucleotides are TGCGCCAGCAGCTTGGTCCCCGGGACAGCAAATCAGCCCCAGCATTTT.

This clonotype was seen a handful of times. This sequence joins TRBV28 and TRBJ2-3; TRBD1 might be the D (6 bases). This CDR3 has 15 amino acids. Trimming shortened V by 3 bases and J by 4 bases, and 14 bases separated the two germline ends. CDR1 and CDR2 (germline): MDHEN, SYDVKM. CDR3 loop: CASSFRSRGADTQYF. CDR3 sequence (DNA): TGTGCCAGCAGTTTTAGATCCAGGGGAGCAGATACGCAGTATTTT.

This clonotype has ten or more counts. The rearrangement joins TRBV12-3 or TRBV12-4 to TRBJ1-4; 10 bases agree with TRBD1. This CDR3 spans 15 amino acids. Unmatched junction bases numbered 8, after V lost 5 bases and J lost 8 bases. The CDR3 protein is CASSPRQGAYEKLFF. For the CDR3, the DNA is TGTGCCAGCAGTCCCCGACAGGGGGCTTACGAAAAACTGTTTTTT.

This clonotype came up a few times. This rearrangement joins TRBV29-1 to TRBJ2-7; the match to TRBD1 covers 9 bases. Per germline, CDR1 SQVTM and CDR2 ANQGSEA. The V and J ends lost 7 bases and 0 bases, in that order; junction bases with no gene match: 7. The CDR3 runs to 14 residues. The CDR3 here is CSALGQGGSYEQYF. The CDR3 nucleotides read TGCAGCGCCCTGGGACAGGGAGGCTCCTACGAGCAGTACTTC.

This clonotype has only a few counts. This rearrangement joins TRBV6-1 to TRBJ1-5, with a possible D match to TRBD1 (6 bases). From germline, CDR1 is MNHNS and CDR2 SASEGT. This CDR3 is built from 17 residues. The germline V and J ends were trimmed by 7 bases and 1 base, with 20 bases remaining between them. CDR3 in DNA: TGTGCCAGCAAGGGGGGGCAGGGTAACCAAAGCAATCAGCCCCAGCATTTT. Translating gives CASKGGQGNQSNQPQHF.

This clonotype has just a few counts. This sequence joins TRBV28 and TRBJ2-7; 8 nucleotides align to TRBD2. Germline CDR1 and CDR2: MDHEN and SYDVKM. The length of the CDR3 is 16 residues. The J segment lost 7 bases and the V segment lost 5 bases, leaving 16 bases of the junction unmatched. This chain's CDR3 is CASSPPGVSGADEQYF. The CDR3 nucleotides are TGTGCCAGCAGTCCCCCCGGGGTTAGCGGGGCGGATGAGCAGTACTTC.

This clonotype was recorded a few times. The gene calls are TRBV7-9 and TRBJ1-1; D unclear. Germline V lookup: CDR1 SEHNR, CDR2 FQNEAQ (reference sequence). Trimming cost V 1 base and J 1 base, with 10 bases left between them. CDR3 size: 15 residues. The CDR3 coding sequence is TGTGCCAGCAGCTTAGACTTGGGCAGGAACACTGAAGCTTTCTTT. Translation gives CASSLDLGRNTEAFF.

The table lists this clonotype with a few counts. This chain uses TRBV4-3 with TRBJ2-3; TRBD1 or TRBD2 may be the D gene (5 bases each). The CDR3 is made up of 14 amino acids. The V gene lost 1 base and the J gene lost 5 bases, with 10 bases spanning the gap. The germline V gene has CDR1 LGHNA and CDR2 YSLEER. CDR3 in DNA: TGCGCCAGCAGCCAAGTAGGGGCGGGAGATACGCAGTATTTT. Protein product: CASSQVGAGDTQYF.

This clonotype was recorded a few times. This chain links TRBV20-1 with TRBJ2-7, with D perhaps TRBD2 (6 bases). The V end was cut by 1 base, the J end by 6 bases, with 16 bases between. Germline assignment: CDR1 DFQATT and CDR2 SNEGSKA (reference sequence). The CDR3 length is 14 residues. CDR3 region: CSARGGLGGFEQYF. The CDR3 DNA is TGCAGTGCTAGAGGGGGACTGGGAGGCTTCGAGCAGTACTTC.

This clonotype has only a few counts. The V call is TRBV9, the J call TRBJ2-1; 11 bases line up with TRBD2. The CDR3 sequence is 19 residues long. Looked up from germline, CDR1 is SGDLS and CDR2 is YYNGEE. Germline trimming cut 3 bases from V and 8 bases from J; bases unmatched to any gene: 19. The DNA for the CDR3 is TGTGCCAGCAGCGCGAGGACTCAAACTAGCGGGAGAGTCTTCGATGAGCAGTTCTTC. Its protein is CASSARTQTSGRVFDEQFF.

This clonotype turned up a few times. The chain couples TRBV14 to TRBJ2-1, with 8 bases identical to TRBD2. Germline loops: CDR1 SGHDN, CDR2 FVKESK. The CDR3 is 19 residues long. Germline trimming cut 4 bases from V and 6 bases from J; bases unmatched to any gene: 20. Written as DNA, the CDR3 is TGTGCCAGCAGCCCCACCCGTCTCACGGGAGGGCTAGTAGGCAATGAGCAGTTCTTC. Translation gives CASSPTRLTGGLVGNEQFF.

The sample holds a few counts of this clonotype. J is TRBJ2-5 and V is TRBV5-1; 12 bases agree with TRBD2. The CDR3 is made up of 16 amino acids. Germline CDR1 SGHRS, CDR2 YFSETQ. The V and J ends lost 3 bases and 9 bases, in that order; junction bases with no gene match: 12. The CDR3 region has the DNA TGCGCCAGCAGCTCCCGGACTAGCGGGACCTCGAGGGCCCAGTACTTC. Its translation: CASSSRTSGTSRAQYF.

This clonotype has ten or more counts. This chain joins TRBV27 and TRBJ1-1, with D uncertain. Trimming shortened V by 2 bases and J by 3 bases, and 7 bases separated the two germline ends. Germline assignment: CDR1 MNHEY and CDR2 SMNVEV (reference sequence). This CDR3 is 13 amino acids long. The CDR3 sequence is CASSLRRDTEAFF. CDR3 sequence (DNA): TGTGCCAGCAGTTTAAGAAGGGACACTGAAGCTTTCTTT.

This clonotype was counted between two and nine times. The genes are TRBV7-8 and TRBJ2-1; 9 nucleotides align to TRBD1. Germline V gives CDR1 SGHVS, CDR2 FQNEAQ. The V and J ends lost 4 bases and 8 bases, in that order; junction bases with no gene match: 12. This CDR3 is 16 amino acids long. CDR3 amino acids: CASSSRRGQGFYEQFF. As DNA, the CDR3 is TGTGCCAGCAGCTCCCGTAGGGGACAGGGATTTTATGAGCAGTTCTTC.

This clonotype showed up just a few times. This chain uses TRBV5-1 with TRBJ1-2; D perhaps matches TRBD1 (6 bases). This CDR3 contains 15 residues. Germline assignment: CDR1 SGHRS and CDR2 YFSETQ. Trimming cost V 2 bases and J 2 bases, with 13 bases left between them. The CDR3 spells CASSLTTGLNYGYTF. The CDR3 DNA reads TGCGCCAGCAGCTTAACGACAGGTCTGAACTATGGCTACACCTTC.

This clonotype was seen at least ten times. The J gene is TRBJ2-3, the V gene TRBV5-5; possible D gene TRBD1, 6 bases. Germline assignment: CDR1 SGHKS and CDR2 YYEKEE (reference sequence). Trimming stripped 0 bases from V and 0 bases from J, with 11 bases between. There are 16 residues in the CDR3. The CDR3 spells CASSLEAQGSTDTQYF. DNA for the CDR3: TGTGCCAGCAGCTTGGAAGCACAGGGCAGCACAGATACGCAGTATTTT.

This clonotype was detected only a few times. This chain joins TRBV9 and TRBJ2-7; 11 bases align to TRBD2. The CDR3 spans 20 residues. V gave up 7 bases and J gave up 0 bases; unmatched junction bases: 21. In germline, CDR1 is SGDLS, CDR2 YYNGEE. The CDR3 reads CASGLGGGTSGEGNSYEQYF. DNA of the CDR3: TGTGCCAGCGGGCTAGGTGGTGGGACTAGCGGTGAGGGTAACTCCTACGAGCAGTACTTC.

This clonotype was observed at least ten times. The V call is TRBV7-2, the J call TRBJ2-2, with D maybe TRBD2 (6 bases). Trimming left V 7 bases short and J 3 bases short, with 18 bases between. The CDR3 is 16 amino acids. The germline V gene encodes CDR1 SGHTA and CDR2 FQGNSA. The CDR3 region has the DNA TGTGCCAGCACACCCTATGGCGGGATCGACACCGGGGAGCTGTTTTTT. It codes for CASTPYGGIDTGELFF.

The chain combines TRBV5-1 with TRBJ2-7, with D hard to call. The V and J ends lost 1 base and 4 bases respectively, with 6 bases between them. Per the germline V gene, CDR1 is SGHRS and CDR2 is YFSETQ. The CDR3 is 12 residues long. The CDR3 loop reads CASSLMNYEQYF. As DNA, the CDR3 is TGCGCCAGCAGCTTGATGAATTACGAGCAGTACTTC.

The table lists this clonotype with many counts. The chain recombines TRBV4-3 with TRBJ2-6; D ambiguous. The CDR3 loop spans 14 amino acids. In germline, CDR1 is LGHNA, CDR2 YSLEER. V was cut by 6 bases and J by 2 bases, with 8 bases left in between. CDR3 loop: CASSLLTGANVLTF. For the CDR3, the DNA is TGCGCCAGCAGTTTGTTGACTGGGGCCAACGTCCTGACTTTC.